This entry describes one T cell receptor beta chain. What it recognizes is unknown. Profiled with immunoSEQ multiplex PCR; TCRdb holds only in-frame clones, not every one. The sample lists some 94,000 clones, approximately 94% occurring once. The V gene lost 3 bases and the J gene lost 6 bases, with 20 bases spanning the gap. CDR1 is SEHNR, CDR2 FQNEAQ, per germline (reference sequence). The CDR3 is 16 residues long. The sample comes from a study of T cell responses to AZD1222 COVID-19 vaccine. Study-wide results and limits: Only six individuals given AZD1222 were seropositive at baseline.

This chain joins TRBV7-9 and TRBJ1-2, with a possible D match to TRBD1 (5 bases). Sequenced material: peripheral blood, taken on day 0 of AZD1222 vaccination. The clonotype comes from an adult in good health. CDR3 DNA sequence: TGTGCCAGCAGCTTCGCAGGGTTTATAGATATCCATGGCTACACCTTC. Translating it yields CASSFAGFIDIHGYTF.